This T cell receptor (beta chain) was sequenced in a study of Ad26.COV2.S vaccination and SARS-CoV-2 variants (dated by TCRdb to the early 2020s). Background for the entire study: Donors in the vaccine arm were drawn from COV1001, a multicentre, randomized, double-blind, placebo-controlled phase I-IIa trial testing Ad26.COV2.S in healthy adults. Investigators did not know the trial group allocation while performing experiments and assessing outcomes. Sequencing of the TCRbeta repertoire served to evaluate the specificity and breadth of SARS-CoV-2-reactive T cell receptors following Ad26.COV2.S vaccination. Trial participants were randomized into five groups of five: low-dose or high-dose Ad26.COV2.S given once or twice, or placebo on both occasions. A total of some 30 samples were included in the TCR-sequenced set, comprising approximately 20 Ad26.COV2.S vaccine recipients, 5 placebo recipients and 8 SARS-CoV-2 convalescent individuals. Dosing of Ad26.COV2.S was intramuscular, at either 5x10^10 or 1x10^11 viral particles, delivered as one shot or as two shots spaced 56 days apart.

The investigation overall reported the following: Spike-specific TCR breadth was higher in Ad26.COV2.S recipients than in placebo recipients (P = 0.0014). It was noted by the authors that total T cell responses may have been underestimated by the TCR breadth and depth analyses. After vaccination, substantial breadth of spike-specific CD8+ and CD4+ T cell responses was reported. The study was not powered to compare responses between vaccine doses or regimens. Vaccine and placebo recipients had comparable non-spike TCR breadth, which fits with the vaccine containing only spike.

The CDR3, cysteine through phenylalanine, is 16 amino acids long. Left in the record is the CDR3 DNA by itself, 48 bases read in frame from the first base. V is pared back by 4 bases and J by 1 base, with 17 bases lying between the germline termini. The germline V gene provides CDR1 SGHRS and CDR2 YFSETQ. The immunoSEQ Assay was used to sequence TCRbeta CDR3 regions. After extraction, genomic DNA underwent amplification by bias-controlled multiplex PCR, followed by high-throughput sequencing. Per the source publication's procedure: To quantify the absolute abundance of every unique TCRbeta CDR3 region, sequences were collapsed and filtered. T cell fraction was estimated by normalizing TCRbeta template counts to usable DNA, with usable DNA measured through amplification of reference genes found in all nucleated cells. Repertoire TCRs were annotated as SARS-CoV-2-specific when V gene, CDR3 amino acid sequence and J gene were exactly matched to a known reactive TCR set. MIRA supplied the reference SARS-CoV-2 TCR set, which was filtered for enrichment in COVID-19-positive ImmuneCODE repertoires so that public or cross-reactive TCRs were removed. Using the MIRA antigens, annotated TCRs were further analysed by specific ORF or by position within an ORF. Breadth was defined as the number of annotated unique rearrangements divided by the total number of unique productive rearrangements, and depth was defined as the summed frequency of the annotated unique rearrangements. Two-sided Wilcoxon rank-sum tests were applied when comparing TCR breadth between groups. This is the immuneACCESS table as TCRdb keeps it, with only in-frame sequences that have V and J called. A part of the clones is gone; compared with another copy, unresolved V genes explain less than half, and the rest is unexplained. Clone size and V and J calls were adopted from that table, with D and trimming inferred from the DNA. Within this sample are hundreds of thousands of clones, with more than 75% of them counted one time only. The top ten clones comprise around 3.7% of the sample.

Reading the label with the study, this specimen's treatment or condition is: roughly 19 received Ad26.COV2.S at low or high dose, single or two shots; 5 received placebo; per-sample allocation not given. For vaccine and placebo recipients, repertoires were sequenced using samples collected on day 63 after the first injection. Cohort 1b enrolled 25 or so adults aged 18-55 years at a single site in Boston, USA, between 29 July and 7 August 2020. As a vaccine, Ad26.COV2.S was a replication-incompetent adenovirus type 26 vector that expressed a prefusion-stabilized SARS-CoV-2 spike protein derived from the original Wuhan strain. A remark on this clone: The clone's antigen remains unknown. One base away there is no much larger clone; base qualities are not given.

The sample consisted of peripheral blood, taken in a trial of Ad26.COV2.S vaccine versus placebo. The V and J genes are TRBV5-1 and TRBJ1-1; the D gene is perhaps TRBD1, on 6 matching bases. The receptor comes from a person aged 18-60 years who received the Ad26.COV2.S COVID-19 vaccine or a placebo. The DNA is TGCGCCAGCAGCACAGGGATCGTGCGGGGGAACACTGAAGCTTTCTTT. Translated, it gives CASSTGIVRGNTEAFF.